The 32 T cell receptor beta chains reported below all come from one sample, sequenced in a study of regulatory T cells in long-lasting Graves disease. Documented time point: newly diagnosed GD, antithyroid drugs for less than 3 months. With RNA extracted from PBMCs as input, the TCR library was made. Assembly of TCR beta libraries relied on iRepertoire HTBI primers together with Arm-PCR of CDR3 regions. TCRdb re-called the multiplex PCR reads with MiXCR, one entry per CDR3 protein. The sample contains 350,000 to 500,000 distinct CDR3 sequences, roughly 15% of which appear only once. This same sample was also taken into another study, of T cells in Graves' hyperthyroidism and ophthalmopathy.

The material sequenced was peripheral blood mononuclear cells (PBMCs), taken at new diagnosis, from a patient treated with antithyroid drugs. The receptors stem from a woman under 30 with Graves disease.

This clonotype has a count of ten or more. V gene TRBV7-9 combines with J gene TRBJ2-5; D is possibly TRBD1 (7 bases). The germline V gene encodes CDR1 SEHNR and CDR2 FQNEAQ (reference sequence). V lost 5 bases and J lost 7, with 26 bases in between. The CDR3 sequence is 17 residues long. For the CDR3, the DNA is TGTGCCAGCAGCGTGGGAGGAACCGGGACAGTCTTTCTGACCCAGTACTTC. Amino acid sequence: CASSVGGTGTVFLTQYF.

A few counts support this clonotype. The rearrangement links TRBV4-1 to TRBJ2-7; D is undetermined. Trimming took 0 bases from V and 6 from J, leaving 15 bases between them. The CDR3 contains 15 residues. Germline V gene sequence: CDR1 MGHRA, CDR2 YSYEKL. CDR3 DNA sequence: TGCGCCAGCAGCCAAGATCGCGAGACTCTGGGCGAGCAGTACTTC. Residues: CASSQDRETLGEQYF.

This clonotype was picked up many times. The genes are TRBV27 and TRBJ2-3; 9 nucleotides agree with TRBD2. J was trimmed by 4 bases and V by 4 bases; bases with no gene match: 9. The CDR3 sequence is 16 residues long. Germline lookup yields CDR1 MNHEY and CDR2 SMNVEV (reference sequence). DNA of the CDR3: TGTGCCAGCAGTTCCCCCTCGCGGGAGGGCCCAGATACGCAGTATTTT. Encoded protein: CASSSPSREGPDTQYF.

This clonotype showed up many times. CDR3 coding DNA: TGTGCCAGCAGGGAGGCTAATGAAAAACTGTTTTTT. Amino acid sequence: CASREANEKLFF. The chain combines TRBV28 with TRBJ1-4; no definite D call. Germline lookup yields CDR1 MDHEN and CDR2 SYDVKM. The CDR3 is 12 residues long. Deletions cut 6 bases from V and 3 bases from J, with 5 bases between.

This clonotype was detected only a few times. The chain links TRBV5-5 to TRBJ2-1; 12 nucleotides align to TRBD2. CDR1 is SGHKS, CDR2 YYEKEE, per germline (reference sequence). The CDR3 runs to 19 residues. V was clipped by 4 bases and J by 1 base; unmatched bases: 12. In DNA, the CDR3 is TGTGCCAGCAGCCCGACGAGGACTAGCGGGACTTTTTCCTACAATGAGCAGTTCTTC. This gives the protein CASSPTRTSGTFSYNEQFF.

This clonotype was recorded many times. The DNA of the CDR3 is TGTGCCAGCAGTCCCGACAGGACCTACAATGAGCAGTTCTTC. It yields the protein CASSPDRTYNEQFF. This chain links TRBV7-9 with TRBJ2-1; tentatively, D is TRBD1 (6 bases). V lost 6 bases and J 2 bases, leaving 11 bases between the germline ends. The germline CDR1 and CDR2 sequences are SEHNR and FQNEAQ (reference sequence). The CDR3 covers 14 residues.

This clonotype was observed a handful of times. The rearrangement joins TRBV20-1 to TRBJ2-2; the D call may be TRBD1 or TRBD2 (5 bases each). Germline assignment: CDR1 DFQATT and CDR2 SNEGSKA (reference sequence). Deletions cut 5 bases from V and 1 base from J, with 5 bases between. The CDR3 totals 12 residues. CDR3 bases: TGCAGTGCTGGGGGGAACACCGGGGAGCTGTTTTTT. Its protein product is CSAGGNTGELFF.

This clonotype has ten or more counts. V is TRBV28 and J is TRBJ2-3; the D gene could be TRBD1 or TRBD2 (6 bases each). This CDR3 contains 14 residues. Germline CDR1 MDHEN, CDR2 SYDVKM. Trimming shortened V by 6 bases and J by 4 bases, and 14 bases separated the two germline ends. CDR3 amino acids: CASSWGAAADTQYF. The CDR3, as DNA: TGTGCCAGCAGCTGGGGGGCCGCCGCAGATACGCAGTATTTT.

This clonotype appeared a few times. The chain recombines TRBV7-7 with TRBJ1-3, with 7 positions matching TRBD1. The CDR3 totals 16 residues. CDR1 is SSHAT, CDR2 FNYEAQ, per germline (reference sequence). DNA of the CDR3: TGTGCAGAGGACAGGAGTTCACTGTACTCTGGAAACACCATATATTTT. Amino acid sequence: CAEDRSSLYSGNTIYF.

The J gene is TRBJ2-1, the V gene TRBV10-3; 10 positions match TRBD2. The CDR3 runs to 22 residues. V shed 0 bases, J shed 0 bases, and the junction held 17 bases outside the gene matches. The germline gives CDR1 ENHRY, CDR2 SYGVKD. CDR3 in amino acids: CAISESRGRTSGPVSSYNEQFF. The DNA for the CDR3 is TGTGCCATCAGTGAGTCGAGAGGGCGGACTAGCGGACCCGTCAGCTCCTACAATGAGCAGTTCTTC.

This clonotype was seen ten or more times. This chain links TRBV5-1 with TRBJ2-1; no clear D. Germline V CDR1 and CDR2: SGHRS, YFSETQ. V dropped 0 bases and J dropped 3 bases, with 10 bases sitting between them. The CDR3 length is 15 residues. For the CDR3, the DNA is TGCGCCAGCAGCTTGGGGACCGACCTCTACAATGAGCAGTTCTTC. Residues: CASSLGTDLYNEQFF.

CDR3 protein: CASSYSGGVGNTIYF. The CDR3 DNA reads TGTGCCAGCAGTTACTCAGGGGGCGTTGGAAACACCATATATTTT. V usage is TRBV6-9 and J usage is TRBJ1-3; 8 bases fit TRBD1. V trimming: 3 bases; J trimming: 3 bases; junction bases outside the gene matches: 4. The germline CDR1 and CDR2 sequences are MNHGY and SVAAGI. CDR3 length: 15 residues.

This chain joins TRBV7-9 and TRBJ2-1; 9 bases agree with TRBD2. Germline-derived CDR1 and CDR2 are SEHNR and FQNEAQ (reference sequence). V lost 0 bases and J lost 3; bases outside the gene matches: 6. The length of the CDR3 is 17 residues. The CDR3 nucleotides read TGTGCCAGCAGCTTAGCCCCGGGTAGCGGGAGCTACAATGAGCAGTTCTTC. Its translation: CASSLAPGSGSYNEQFF.

This clonotype occurred many times. This chain joins TRBV18 and TRBJ2-5; D perhaps matches TRBD1 (5 bases). With 1 base removed from V and 3 bases from J, the gap between germline ends came to 15 bases. CDR3 length: 16 amino acids. Per germline, CDR1 KGHSH and CDR2 LQKENI. The CDR3 DNA reads TGTGCCAGCTCACCACTTTTCAGGGAAGAGGAAGAGACCCAGTACTTC. This translates into CASSPLFREEEETQYF.

This sequence joins TRBV7-2 and TRBJ2-4; D unresolved. Trimming cost V 0 bases and J 6 bases, with 12 bases left between them. Germline CDR1 is SGHTA and CDR2 is FQGNSA. The CDR3 sequence is 15 residues long. The CDR3 spells CASSLAGPLGNIQYF. The CDR3 bases are TGTGCCAGCAGCTTAGCCGGGCCCCTAGGAAACATTCAGTACTTC.

The chain links TRBV5-1 to TRBJ2-1, with D possibly matching TRBD2 (6 bases). V was clipped by 0 bases and J by 7 bases, with 17 bases between them. The CDR3 is made up of 16 amino acids. Germline V CDR1 and CDR2: SGHRS, YFSETQ. CDR3 sequence: CASSLGGRLGGNEQFF. The CDR3 DNA follows: TGCGCCAGCAGCTTGGGGGGCAGACTAGGAGGGAATGAGCAGTTCTTC.

The chain recombines TRBV30 with TRBJ1-2; D is unclear. Germline lookup yields CDR1 GTSNPN and CDR2 SVGIG (reference sequence). V lost 4 bases and J lost 1, with 19 bases in between. The CDR3 runs to 16 residues. The CDR3, as DNA: TGTGCCTGGACACCCGGGGTAAGGCCCTTTAACTATGGCTACACCTTC. Its protein product is CAWTPGVRPFNYGYTF.

The sample holds a few counts of this clonotype. V and J are TRBV5-1 and TRBJ2-2; 8 bases agree with TRBD2. The CDR3 covers 16 residues. V lost 0 bases and J lost 1; bases outside the gene matches: 2. The germline gives CDR1 SGHRS, CDR2 YFSETQ. This CDR3 reads CASSLASGRNTGELFF. The CDR3 DNA reads as TGCGCCAGCAGCTTGGCGAGCGGGAGGAACACCGGGGAGCTGTTTTTT.

A few counts support this clonotype. The V gene is TRBV30, the J gene TRBJ2-7, with TRBD2 matching 9 bases. The CDR3 spans 15 residues. The V segment lost 3 bases and the J segment 4 bases; nucleotides outside the gene matches: 10. CDR1 and CDR2 from the germline V gene are GTSNPN and SVGIG (reference sequence). CDR3 nucleotide sequence: TGTGCCTGGAGGGACTTAGGGACTAGCCCGTACGAGCAGTACTTC. It is translated as CAWRDLGTSPYEQYF.

Regarding this clonotype: The conserved closing phenylalanine or tryptophan is absent in this CDR3, likely reflecting a read error. The gene calls are TRBV10-1 and TRBJ2-2; 13 bases are a match to TRBD2. This CDR3 has 20 amino acids. With V trimmed by 5 bases and J by 3 bases, 15 bases remained unmatched. From germline, CDR1 is WNHNN and CDR2 SYGVQD (reference sequence). The CDR3 DNA follows: TGCGCCAGCAGTAAAAACCCGGGACTAGCGGGGCAGGGGGACACCGGGGAGCTGTTTTCT. This sequence encodes CASSKNPGLAGQGDTGELFS.

This clonotype was observed at least ten times. The rearrangement uses TRBV12-3 or TRBV12-4 and TRBJ2-1, with D possibly being TRBD2 (7 bases). The CDR3 extends over 14 amino acids. Deletions cut 5 bases from V and 6 bases from J, with 14 bases between. CDR3: CASSREGHRNEQFF. The DNA of the CDR3 is TGTGCCAGCAGTAGGGAGGGACACCGCAATGAGCAGTTCTTC.

The chain recombines TRBV11-3 with TRBJ2-7; D unclear. Trimming removed 4 bases at V and 5 bases at J, with 18 bases between. CDR1 is SGHNT and CDR2 is YENEEA in the germline V gene. This CDR3 contains 15 residues. The CDR3, as DNA: TGTGCCAGCAGCTCGAAGGTGACGGGTACTGACGAGCAGTACTTC. It is translated as CASSSKVTGTDEQYF.

V and J are TRBV24-1 and TRBJ2-1; 11 bases line up with TRBD2. Trimming at V came to 7 bases and at J to 6 bases, leaving 10 bases not matched to a gene. The germline V gene encodes CDR1 KGHDR and CDR2 SFDVKD. CDR3 length: 16 residues. The CDR3 is CATSVPTSGKINEQFF. DNA for the CDR3: TGTGCCACCAGCGTCCCGACTAGCGGGAAAATCAATGAGCAGTTCTTC.

V usage is TRBV2 and J usage is TRBJ1-2, with D uncertain. Germline values: CDR1 SNHLY, CDR2 FYNNEI. With 4 bases removed from V and 7 bases from J, the gap between germline ends came to 10 bases. The CDR3 sequence is 12 residues long. CDR3 bases: TGTGCCAGCAGTGCTAAGGGATCTGGCTACACCTTC. Translation gives CASSAKGSGYTF.

This clonotype was recorded at least ten times. The chain uses TRBV6-9 and TRBJ2-3, with 7 bases that match TRBD1. CDR1 is MNHGY and CDR2 is SVAAGI in the germline V gene. The length of the CDR3 is 15 residues. V shed 3 bases, J shed 3 bases, and the junction held 6 bases outside the gene matches. CDR3 residues: CASSYSGTETDTQYF. The CDR3 DNA sequence: TGTGCCAGCAGTTACTCTGGGACAGAAACAGATACGCAGTATTTT.

In its sample, this clonotype was seen a few times. The chain links TRBV29-1 to TRBJ1-2; D is unclear. The CDR3 has 11 amino acids. V lost 4 bases, J lost 5 bases, and 8 bases lay in between. Germline V gives CDR1 SQVTM, CDR2 ANQGSEA. CDR3 coding DNA: TGCAGCGTTGGAGAGGAATATGGCTACACCTTC. It codes for CSVGEEYGYTF.

V is TRBV5-1 and J is TRBJ2-2; 12 nucleotides match TRBD2. The germline gives CDR1 SGHRS, CDR2 YFSETQ. The junction had 19 bases not matched to a gene; V was cut back by 1 base and J by 6 bases. This CDR3 region has 21 residues. The CDR3 nucleotides are TGCGCCAGCAGCTTGCCGTCACTAGCGGGAGGCCCGAGCGGGAGGCCCGGGGAGCTGTTTTTT. Protein product: CASSLPSLAGGPSGRPGELFF.

J is TRBJ2-4 and V is TRBV7-2; 9 positions agree with TRBD1. The CDR3 spans 15 residues. J gave up 8 bases and V 5 bases, and 10 bases lay outside the gene matches. Germline V lookup: CDR1 SGHTA, CDR2 FQGNSA. The CDR3 sequence: CASSPSGTGIYIQYF. As DNA, the CDR3 is TGTGCCAGCAGCCCAAGCGGGACAGGGATTTACATTCAGTACTTC.

On this clonotype itself: This CDR3 is missing its conserved last phenylalanine or tryptophan, likely due to a read error. The chain combines TRBV5-1 with TRBJ2-1; the D is unclear. From germline, CDR1 is SGHRS and CDR2 YFSETQ. The CDR3 length is 13 residues. Trimming left V 2 bases short and J 7 bases short, with 10 bases between. CDR3 sequence: CASSLLRVNEQFI. The CDR3 region has the DNA TGCGCCAGCAGCTTACTTAGGGTAAATGAGCAGTTCATC.

A few counts support this clonotype. A read error may explain this, as a much larger clone is one base away. The chain uses TRBV27 and TRBJ2-1; possible D gene TRBD2, 5 bases. The tail of the sequence fits TRBJ2-7 better, so the J call may be wrong. The CDR3 contains 16 residues. The germline gives CDR1 MNHEY, CDR2 SMNVEV (reference sequence). The CDR3 is CASSATRTISYNEQYF. CDR3 DNA sequence: TGTGCCAGCAGCGCCACTAGGACGATCTCCTACAATGAGCAGTACTTC.

The gene calls are TRBV5-4 and TRBJ2-1; the match to TRBD2 covers 8 bases. The junction had 5 bases not matched to a gene; V was cut back by 5 bases and J by 4 bases. CDR1 SGHNT and CDR2 YYREEE come from the germline V gene (reference sequence). CDR3 size: 14 residues. The DNA for the CDR3 is TGTGCCAGCAGGAGCGGGAGTAATTACAATGAGCAGTTCTTC. This translates into CASRSGSNYNEQFF.

On this clonotype: With a much larger clone just one base away, this may be a read error. This chain connects TRBV28 to TRBJ2-2; no definite D call. The CDR3 length is 14 residues. V lost 8 bases, J lost 1 base, and 11 bases lay in between. Per the germline V gene, CDR1 is MDHEN and CDR2 is SYDVKM. The CDR3 coding sequence is TGTGCCAGCGCCAATCGCGGGAACACCGGGGAGCTGTTTTTT. It is translated as CASANRGNTGELFF.